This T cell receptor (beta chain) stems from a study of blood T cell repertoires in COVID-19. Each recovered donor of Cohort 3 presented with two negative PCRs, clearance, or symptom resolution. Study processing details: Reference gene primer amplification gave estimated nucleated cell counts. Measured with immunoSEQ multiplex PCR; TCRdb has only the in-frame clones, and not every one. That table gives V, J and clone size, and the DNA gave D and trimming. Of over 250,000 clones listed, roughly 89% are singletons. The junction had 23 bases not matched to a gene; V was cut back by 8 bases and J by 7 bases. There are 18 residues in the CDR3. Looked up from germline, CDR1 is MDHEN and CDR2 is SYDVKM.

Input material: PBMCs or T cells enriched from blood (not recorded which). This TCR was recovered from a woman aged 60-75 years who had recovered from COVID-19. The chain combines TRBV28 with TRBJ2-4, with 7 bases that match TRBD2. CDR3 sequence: CASPPQSAGWGVSNIQYF. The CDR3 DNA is TGTGCCAGCCCTCCCCAGTCAGCGGGATGGGGGGTTAGTAACATTCAGTACTTC.